The TCR beta chain described here comes from a study of shared clonotypes between healthy human individuals. Naive CD8 cells lacked CD45RO, underwent positive selection for CCR7 and left out terminally differentiated effector memory CD45RA+ cells. The assay was immunoSEQ multiplex PCR, and TCRdb's table has in-frame clones only and misses some. This sample yields some 2,000,000 clones, of which over 85% are seen a single time; about 1.1% belongs to the top ten. V lost 7 bases and J lost 8; bases outside the gene matches: 3. The CDR3 has 14 residues. From germline, CDR1 is SEHNR and CDR2 FQNEAQ (reference sequence).

Material for sequencing was naive CD8+ T cells sorted from blood. The chain has TRBV7-9 and TRBJ2-2; 14 positions match TRBD2. The sequence was collected from a man aged 18 to 30 in good health. CDR3 in amino acids: CASTGLAGVGELFF. CDR3 in DNA: TGTGCCAGCACGGGACTAGCGGGAGTTGGGGAGCTGTTTTTT.